This T cell receptor (beta chain) was found in a study of cytomegalovirus exposure and HLA in healthy donors. On the study more broadly: A data release that came early held tens of millions of unique TCRs from HLA-typed donors.

The CDR3 is made up of 16 amino acids. Germline-derived CDR1 and CDR2 are SGHTA and FQGTGA. V shed 5 bases, J shed 6 bases, and the junction held 15 bases outside the gene matches. PCR primers comprised 60 Vbeta and 13 Jbeta primers. The repertoire was sequenced with immunoSEQ multiplex PCR; TCRdb's copy has only in-frame clones and lacks some. The data show approximately 90,000 clones, roughly 70% seen once. This receptor was obtained from a woman in her fifties or sixties in good health and CMV-seropositive. The chain uses TRBV7-3 and TRBJ1-1, with TRBD1 matching 7 bases. Specimen: PBMCs. This CDR3 is CASSPHPQGPAAEAFF. For the CDR3, the DNA is TGTGCCAGCAGCCCCCACCCACAGGGGCCCGCCGCTGAAGCTTTCTTT. Together with reference TRBV7-3 and TRBJ1-1, the CDR3 gives the full variable domain: GAGVSQTPSNKVTEKGKYVELRCDPISGHTALYWYRQSLGQGPEFLIYFQGTGAADDSGLPNDRFFAVRPEGSVSTLKIQRTERGDSAVYLCASSPHPQGPAAEAFFGQGTRLTVV.